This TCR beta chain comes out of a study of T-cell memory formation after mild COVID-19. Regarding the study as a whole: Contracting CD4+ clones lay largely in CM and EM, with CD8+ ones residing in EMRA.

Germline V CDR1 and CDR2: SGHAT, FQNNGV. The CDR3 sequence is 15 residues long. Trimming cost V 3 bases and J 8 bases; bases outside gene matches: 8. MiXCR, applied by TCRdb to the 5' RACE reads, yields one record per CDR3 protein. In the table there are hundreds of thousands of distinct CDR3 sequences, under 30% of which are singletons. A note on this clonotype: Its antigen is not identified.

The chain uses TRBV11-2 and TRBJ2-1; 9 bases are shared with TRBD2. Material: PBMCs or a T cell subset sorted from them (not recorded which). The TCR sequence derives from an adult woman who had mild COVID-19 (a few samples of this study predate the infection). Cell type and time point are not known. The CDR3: CASSFLSGSRDEQFF. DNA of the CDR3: TGTGCCAGCAGCTTTCTTAGCGGGAGTCGGGATGAGCAGTTCTTC.